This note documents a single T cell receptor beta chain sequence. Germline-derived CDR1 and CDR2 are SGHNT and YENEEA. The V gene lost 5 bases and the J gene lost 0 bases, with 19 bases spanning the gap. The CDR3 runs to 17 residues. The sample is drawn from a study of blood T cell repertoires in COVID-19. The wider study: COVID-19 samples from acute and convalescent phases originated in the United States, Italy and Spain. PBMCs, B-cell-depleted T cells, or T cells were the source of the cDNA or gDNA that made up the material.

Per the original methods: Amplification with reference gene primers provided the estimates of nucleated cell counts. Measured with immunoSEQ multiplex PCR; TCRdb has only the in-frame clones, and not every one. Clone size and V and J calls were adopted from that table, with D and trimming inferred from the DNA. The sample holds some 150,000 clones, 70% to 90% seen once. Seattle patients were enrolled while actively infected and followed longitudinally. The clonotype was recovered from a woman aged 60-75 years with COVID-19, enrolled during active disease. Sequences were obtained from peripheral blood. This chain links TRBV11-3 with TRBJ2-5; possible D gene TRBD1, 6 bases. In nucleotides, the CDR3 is TGTGCCAGCAGCCCAGGCTCAGGGGTCAAGGACCAAGAGACCCAGTACTTC. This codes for CASSPGSGVKDQETQYF.